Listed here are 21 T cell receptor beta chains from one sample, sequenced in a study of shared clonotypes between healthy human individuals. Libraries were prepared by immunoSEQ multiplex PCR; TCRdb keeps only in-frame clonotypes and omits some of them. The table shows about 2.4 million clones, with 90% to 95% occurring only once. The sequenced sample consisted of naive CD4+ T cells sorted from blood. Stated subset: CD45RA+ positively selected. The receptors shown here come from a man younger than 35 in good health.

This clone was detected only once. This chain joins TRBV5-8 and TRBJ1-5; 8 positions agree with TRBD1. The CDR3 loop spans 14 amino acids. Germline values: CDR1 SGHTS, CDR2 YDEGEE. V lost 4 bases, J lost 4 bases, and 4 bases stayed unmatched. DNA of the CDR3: TGTGCCAGCAGCCGGACAGGGACAAATCAGCCCCAGCATTTT. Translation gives CASSRTGTNQPQHF.

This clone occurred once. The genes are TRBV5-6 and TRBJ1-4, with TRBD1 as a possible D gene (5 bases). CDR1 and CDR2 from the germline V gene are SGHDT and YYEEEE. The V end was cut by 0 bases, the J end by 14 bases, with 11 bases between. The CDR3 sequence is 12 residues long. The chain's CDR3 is CASSLDRGELFF. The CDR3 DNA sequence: TGTGCCAGCAGCTTGGATAGGGGTGAGCTGTTTTTT.

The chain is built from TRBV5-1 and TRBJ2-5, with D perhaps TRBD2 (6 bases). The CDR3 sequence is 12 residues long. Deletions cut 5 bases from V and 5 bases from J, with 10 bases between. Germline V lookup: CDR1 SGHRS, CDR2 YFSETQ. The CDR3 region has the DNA TGCGCCAGCAGTCCCCTAGCGGAGACCCAGTACTTC. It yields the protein CASSPLAETQYF.

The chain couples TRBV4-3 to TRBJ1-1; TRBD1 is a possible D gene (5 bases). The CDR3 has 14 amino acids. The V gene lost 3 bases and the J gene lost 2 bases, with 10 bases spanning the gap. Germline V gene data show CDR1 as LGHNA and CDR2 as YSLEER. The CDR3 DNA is TGCGCCAGCAGCCAGGGGGGGATTAACACTGAAGCTTTCTTT. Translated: CASSQGGINTEAFF.

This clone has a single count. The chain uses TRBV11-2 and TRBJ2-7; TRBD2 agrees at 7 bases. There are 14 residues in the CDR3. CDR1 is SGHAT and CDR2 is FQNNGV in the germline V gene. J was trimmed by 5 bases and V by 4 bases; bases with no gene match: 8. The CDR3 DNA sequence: TGTGCCAGCAGCTCCGACCCCCGGGGGGACGAGCAGTACTTC. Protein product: CASSSDPRGDEQYF. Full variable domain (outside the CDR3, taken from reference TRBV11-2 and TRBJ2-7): EAGVAQSPRYKIIEKRQSVAFWCNPISGHATLYWYQQILGQGPKLLIQFQNNGVVDDSQLPKDRFSAERLKGVDSTLKIQPAKLEDSAVYLCASSSDPRGDEQYFGPGTRLTVT.

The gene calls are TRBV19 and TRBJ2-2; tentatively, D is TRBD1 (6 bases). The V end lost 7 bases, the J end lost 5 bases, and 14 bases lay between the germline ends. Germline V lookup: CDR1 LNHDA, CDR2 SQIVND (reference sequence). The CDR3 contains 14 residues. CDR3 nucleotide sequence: TGTGCCAGTATGGAACAGGGTCGAACCGGGGAGCTGTTTTTT. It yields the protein CASMEQGRTGELFF.

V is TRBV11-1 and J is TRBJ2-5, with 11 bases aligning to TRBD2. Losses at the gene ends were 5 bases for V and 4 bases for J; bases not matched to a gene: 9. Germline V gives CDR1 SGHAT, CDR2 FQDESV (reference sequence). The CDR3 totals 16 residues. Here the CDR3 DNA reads TGTGCCAGCAGCCTCCTTAGCGGGGGGGCCAGAGAGACCCAGTACTTC. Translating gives CASSLLSGGARETQYF.

The CDR3 loop reads CASSEGRGSAPLHF. The DNA for the CDR3 is TGTGCCAGCAGTGAGGGCAGGGGCTCGGCACCCCTCCACTTT. The chain couples TRBV6-1 to TRBJ1-6, with D maybe TRBD1 (6 bases). Trimming shortened V by 3 bases and J by 11 bases, and 14 bases separated the two germline ends. CDR1 MNHNS and CDR2 SASEGT come from the germline V gene. The CDR3 consists of 14 residues.

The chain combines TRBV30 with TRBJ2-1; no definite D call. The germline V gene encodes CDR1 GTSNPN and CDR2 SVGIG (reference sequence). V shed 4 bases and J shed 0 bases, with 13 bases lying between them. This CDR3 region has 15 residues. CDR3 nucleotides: TGTGCCTGGACTGGTCGGACGAGCTCCTACAATGAGCAGTTCTTC. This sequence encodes CAWTGRTSSYNEQFF.

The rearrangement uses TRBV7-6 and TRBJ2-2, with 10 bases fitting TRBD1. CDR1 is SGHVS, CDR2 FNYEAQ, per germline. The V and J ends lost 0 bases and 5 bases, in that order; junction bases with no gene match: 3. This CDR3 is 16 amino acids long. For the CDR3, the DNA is TGTGCCAGCAGCTTAGCGCGGACAGGGGGAACCGGGGAGCTGTTTTTT. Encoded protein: CASSLARTGGTGELFF.

CDR3 amino acids: CASSSQGSDQETQYF. The CDR3 DNA reads as TGTGCCAGCAGCTCCCAGGGTAGCGACCAAGAGACCCAGTACTTC. This chain connects TRBV7-2 to TRBJ2-5; D assignment may be TRBD1 or TRBD2 (5 bases each). V was shortened by 4 bases and J by 0 bases, with 12 bases between the two germline ends. The CDR3 is made up of 15 amino acids. Germline CDR1 reads SGHTA; CDR2 reads FQGNSA.

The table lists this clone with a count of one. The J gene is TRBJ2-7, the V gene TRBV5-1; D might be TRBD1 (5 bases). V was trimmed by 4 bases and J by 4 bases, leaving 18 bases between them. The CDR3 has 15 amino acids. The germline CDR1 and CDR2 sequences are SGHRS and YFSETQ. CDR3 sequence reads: CASSGPTRSGYEQYF. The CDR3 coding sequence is TGCGCCAGCAGCGGACCCACTCGGTCAGGGTACGAGCAGTACTTC.

The CDR3 coding sequence is TGTGCCAGCGGCAGACAGGGTTCCACAGATACGCAGTATTTT. The encoded protein is CASGRQGSTDTQYF. V and J are TRBV2 and TRBJ2-3; 7 bases agree with TRBD1. Looked up from germline, CDR1 is SNHLY and CDR2 is FYNNEI. The CDR3 spans 14 residues. V dropped 8 bases and J dropped 2; count of bases not matched to a gene: 7.

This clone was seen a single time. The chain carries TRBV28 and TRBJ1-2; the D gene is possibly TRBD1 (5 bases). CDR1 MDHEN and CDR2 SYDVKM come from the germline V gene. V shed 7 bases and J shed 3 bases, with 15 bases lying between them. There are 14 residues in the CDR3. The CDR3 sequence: CASIASGLDYGYTF. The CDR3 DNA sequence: TGTGCCAGCATCGCTTCAGGGTTGGACTATGGCTACACCTTC.

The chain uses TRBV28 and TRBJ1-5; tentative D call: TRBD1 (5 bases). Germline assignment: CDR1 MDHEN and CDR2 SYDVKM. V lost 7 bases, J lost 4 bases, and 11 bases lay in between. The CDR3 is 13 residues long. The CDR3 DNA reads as TGTGCCAGCACCACAGGAAATAATCAGCCCCAGCATTTT. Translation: CASTTGNNQPQHF.

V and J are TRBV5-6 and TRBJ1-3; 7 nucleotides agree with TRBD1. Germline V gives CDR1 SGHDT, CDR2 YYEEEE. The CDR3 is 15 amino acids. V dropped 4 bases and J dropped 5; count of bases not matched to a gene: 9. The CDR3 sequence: CASSPQGKTRNTIYF. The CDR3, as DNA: TGTGCCAGCAGCCCACAGGGGAAGACAAGAAACACCATATATTTT.

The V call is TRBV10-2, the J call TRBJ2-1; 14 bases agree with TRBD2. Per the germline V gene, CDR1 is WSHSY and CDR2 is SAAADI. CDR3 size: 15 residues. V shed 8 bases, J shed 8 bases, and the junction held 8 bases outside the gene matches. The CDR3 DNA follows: TGCGCCAGCTTGCTGACTAGCGGGAGGGTAGATGAGCAGTTCTTC. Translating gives CASLLTSGRVDEQFF.

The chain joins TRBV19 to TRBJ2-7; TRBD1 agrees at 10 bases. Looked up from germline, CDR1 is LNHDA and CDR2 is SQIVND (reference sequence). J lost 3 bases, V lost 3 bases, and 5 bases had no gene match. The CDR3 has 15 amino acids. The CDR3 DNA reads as TGTGCCAGTAGTATCCCCGGGACAGGGGTCTACGAGCAGTACTTC. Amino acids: CASSIPGTGVYEQYF.

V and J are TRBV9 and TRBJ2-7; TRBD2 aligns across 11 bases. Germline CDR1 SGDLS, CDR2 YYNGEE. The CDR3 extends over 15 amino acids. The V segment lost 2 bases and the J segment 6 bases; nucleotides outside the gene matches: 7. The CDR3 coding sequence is TGTGCCAGCAGCGTCCATTCAGGACTAGCGGGCGAGCAGTACTTC. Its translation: CASSVHSGLAGEQYF.

The CDR3 here is CASSIDPRWGRDQPQHF. The CDR3 nucleotides are TGTGCCAGTAGTATAGACCCAAGGTGGGGGCGCGATCAGCCCCAGCATTTT. This chain uses TRBV19 with TRBJ1-5; D might be TRBD1 (6 bases). CDR1 and CDR2 from the germline V gene are LNHDA and SQIVND (reference sequence). V was trimmed by 0 bases and J by 5 bases, leaving 17 bases between them. This CDR3 has 17 amino acids.

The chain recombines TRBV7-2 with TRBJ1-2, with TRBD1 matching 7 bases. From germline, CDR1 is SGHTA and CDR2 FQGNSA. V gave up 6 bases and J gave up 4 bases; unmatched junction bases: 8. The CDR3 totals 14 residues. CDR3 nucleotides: TGTGCCAGCAGGGCCGGACAGGTTCGCTATGGCTACACCTTC. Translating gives CASRAGQVRYGYTF.